Below are 4 T cell receptor beta chains sequenced from a single sample in a study of shared clonotypes between healthy human individuals. The table came from immunoSEQ multiplex PCR; TCRdb's copy has only in-frame clones and leaves some out. The table records roughly 1,500,000 clones, approximately 98% of them present only once. The sample consisted of naive CD4+ T cells sorted from blood. Stated subset: CD45RA+ positively selected. Receptor source: a man aged 30 to 45 in good health.

This chain connects TRBV19 to TRBJ1-2; tentatively, D is TRBD1 (6 bases). Germline CDR1 LNHDA, CDR2 SQIVND (reference sequence). V was pared by 0 bases and J by 4 bases, with 12 bases between. The CDR3 runs 15 residues. CDR3 DNA: TGTGCCAGTAGTATAGAAATCCAGGGGCTCTATGGCTACACCTTC. This encodes CASSIEIQGLYGYTF.

V usage is TRBV12-2 and J usage is TRBJ2-7; the D call of TRBD1 is as the table states it, not checked on the DNA. TRBV12-2 is a listed pseudogene. CDR3 length: 17 amino acids. The DNA for the CDR3 is TGTGCAAGTCGCTTAGCGCAAAGGACAGGGGGTAAGGACGAGCAGTACTTC. Translating it yields CASRLAQRTGGKDEQYF.

The chain couples TRBV5-1 to TRBJ2-3; TRBD2 agrees at 8 bases. This CDR3 contains 16 residues. Germline V gives CDR1 SGHRS, CDR2 YFSETQ. The ends lost 3 bases at V and 0 bases at J; junction bases unmatched: 6. CDR3 amino acids: CASSYPLAASTDTQYF. The CDR3, as DNA: TGCGCCAGCAGCTACCCACTAGCGGCTAGCACAGATACGCAGTATTTT. Combining the CDR3 with reference TRBV5-1 and TRBJ2-3 gives the whole variable domain KAGVTQTPRYLIKTRGQQVTLSCSPISGHRSVSWYQQTPGQGLQFLFEYFSETQRNKGNFPGRFSGRQFSNSRSEMNVSTLELGDSALYLCASSYPLAASTDTQYFGPGTRLTVL.

V and J are TRBV10-2 and TRBJ1-1, with D unresolved. CDR1 WSHSY and CDR2 SAAADI come from the germline V gene. This CDR3 is built from 12 residues. V was pared by 3 bases and J by 2 bases, with 4 bases between. CDR3 residues: CASSDRNTEAFF. The CDR3 DNA is TGCGCCAGCAGTGACAGAAACACTGAAGCTTTCTTT.